These 30 T cell receptor beta chains came from one sample sequenced in a study of T cell clonality in common variable immunodeficiency. Some clones are missing from TCRdb's copy, which holds only in-frame ones; the method was immunoSEQ multiplex PCR. In total the sample includes tens of thousands of clones, none of them seen once. Input material: peripheral blood mononuclear cells. Receptors originate from a person between 18 and 75 years old in good health.

This clone has ten or more counts. The read ends 3 residues before the CDR3 terminus; that terminus is restored from the germline J gene. The rearrangement links TRBV2 to TRBJ2-4; 16 bases line up with TRBD2. There are 15 residues in the CDR3. Trimming cost V 8 bases and J 9 bases; bases outside gene matches: 7. Germline CDR1 SNHLY, CDR2 FYNNEI. The CDR3 is CASEAGTSGGGIQYF. The CDR3 DNA, read in part, is TGTGCCAGCGAGGCCGGGACTAGCGGGGGGGGCATT.

In its sample, this clone was seen many times. The read is 3 residues too short to cover the CDR3 end, so that end is filled in from the germline J gene. The V and J genes are TRBV20-1 and TRBJ2-5, with 9 bases that match TRBD2. Germline CDR1 is DFQATT and CDR2 is SNEGSKA (reference sequence). This CDR3 has 17 residues. V lost 3 bases, J lost 0 bases, and 11 bases stayed unmatched. CDR3 protein: CSASGGLAGSDQETQYF. The sequenced CDR3 bases are TGCAGTGCTAGTGGTGGCCTAGCGGGATCTGACCAAGAGACC.

Many counts were recorded for this clone. The sequenced part of the CDR3 DNA is TGTGCCAGCAGCTTGGGGGGCATGAACACTGAA. It specifies CASSLGGMNTE. The CDR3 in its entirety is CASSLGGMNTEAFF. This chain joins TRBV5-6 and TRBJ1-1; a possible D gene is TRBD1 (5 bases). Coverage ceases 3 residues before the CDR3 finishes, and the germline J gene fills in the end. The germline CDR1 and CDR2 sequences are SGHDT and YYEEEE. V was trimmed by 0 bases and J by 0 bases, leaving 6 bases between them. CDR3 length equals 14 residues.

This clone was recorded at least ten times. With the read ending 3 residues before the CDR3 end, the germline J gene is used to fill in that end. The V call is TRBV6-1, the J call TRBJ2-7, with D unclear. V shed 5 bases and J shed 2 bases, with 10 bases lying between them. This CDR3 contains 13 residues. CDR1 and CDR2 (germline): MNHNS, SASEGT. The CDR3 DNA, read in part, is TGTGCCAGCAGTAAAGACACCGCCTACGAG. Amino acids: CASSKDTAYE. The CDR3 in its entirety is CASSKDTAYEQYF.

This clone was seen repeatedly, ten times or more. Incomplete CDR3 DNA: TGTGCCAGCAGTTCACACCAACGACTAGCGGGATGGAATGAG. It codes for CASSSHQRLAGWNE. In full, the CDR3 reads CASSSHQRLAGWNEQFF. The rearrangement uses TRBV12-3 or TRBV12-4 and TRBJ2-1; 11 bases align to TRBD2. The read ends 3 residues before the CDR3 terminus; that terminus is restored from the germline J gene. The CDR3 is 17 amino acids. V trimming: 4 bases; J trimming: 7 bases; junction bases outside the gene matches: 12.

This clone showed up many times. The CDR3 end falls 3 residues outside the read, so it is completed with the germline J gene. The rearrangement uses TRBV5-1 and TRBJ2-7; 8 positions match TRBD1. V dropped 1 base and J dropped 6; count of bases not matched to a gene: 9. The CDR3 consists of 15 residues. Germline CDR1 SGHRS, CDR2 YFSETQ. CDR3: CASSLRQGAQSEQYF. The DNA read from the CDR3 is TGCGCCAGCAGCTTGCGTCAGGGGGCACAAAGCGAG.

This clone came up many times. The read finishes 3 residues shy of the CDR3 end, and the germline J gene is used to complete it. The chain recombines TRBV5-5 with TRBJ2-7; possibly TRBD2 for D (6 bases). The germline V and J ends were trimmed by 3 bases and 1 base, with 14 bases remaining between them. CDR3 length equals 15 residues. Germline V gives CDR1 SGHKS, CDR2 YYEKEE (reference sequence). The CDR3 bases that were read are TGTGCCAGCAGCTACTCTCCGGGACTGTCCTACGAG. This encodes CASSYSPGLSYE. The whole CDR3 reads CASSYSPGLSYEQYF.

In its sample, this clone was seen many times. The CDR3 end is not reached by the read, which stops 3 residues before it; the germline J gene fills it in. The chain is built from TRBV9 and TRBJ2-5; TRBD2 matches at 7 bases. With V trimmed by 0 bases and J by 5 bases, 13 bases remained unmatched. The CDR3 has 17 residues. CDR1 is SGDLS and CDR2 is YYNGEE in the germline V gene. CDR3 amino acids: CASSVAEASGRGETQYF. CDR3 DNA, as far as it was read: TGTGCCAGCAGCGTAGCCGAGGCTAGCGGTCGCGGGGAGACC.

This clone was observed at least ten times. The read ends 3 residues shy of where the CDR3 ends; the end is completed using the germline J gene. This chain links TRBV4-2 with TRBJ2-7; D possibly corresponds to TRBD2 (5 bases). Germline CDR1 and CDR2: LGHNA and YNFKEQ. With 2 bases removed from V and 1 base from J, the gap between germline ends came to 18 bases. This CDR3 is 17 amino acids long. The CDR3 bases that were read are TGTGCCAGCAGCCAACAGCAGGAACTAGTCCAGTCCTACGAG. Amino acids: CASSQQQELVQSYE. The complete CDR3 sequence is CASSQQQELVQSYEQYF.

This clone has ten or more counts. With the read ending 3 residues before the CDR3 end, the germline J gene is used to fill in that end. This chain links TRBV7-6 with TRBJ2-1; TRBD2 might be the D (6 bases). The CDR3 runs to 16 residues. Germline V lookup: CDR1 SGHVS, CDR2 FNYEAQ. Trimming took off 0 bases at V and 2 bases at J, with 11 bases between the two ends. Incomplete CDR3 DNA: TGTGCCAGCAGCTTAGCGTCCAAGCGGGCCTACAATGAG. Translating it yields CASSLASKRAYNE. The full CDR3 is CASSLASKRAYNEQFF.

Regarding this clone: The CDR3 end lies 3 residues beyond the end of the read and is filled in from the germline J gene. The V and J genes are TRBV7-2 and TRBJ1-2, with TRBD1 identical over 9 bases. Germline V gene lookup returns CDR1 SGHTA and CDR2 FQGNSA. CDR3 length: 14 residues. CDR3 DNA (partial): TGTGCCAGCAGCCGGGACAGGGCGGTCTACGAC. This encodes CASSRDRAVYD. From start to end, the CDR3 is CASSRDRAVYDYTF.

This clone has at least ten counts. The CDR3 end falls 3 residues outside the read, so it is completed with the germline J gene. V gene TRBV6-1 combines with J gene TRBJ1-1, with TRBD1 matching 9 bases. The CDR3 extends over 15 amino acids. V lost 1 base to trimming and J lost 4 bases; unmatched junction nucleotides: 4. Germline CDR1 is MNHNS and CDR2 is SASEGT. CDR3 DNA, as far as it was read: TGTGCCAGCAGTGAAGAGGGACAGGGCAGCACTGAA. Amino acid sequence: CASSEEGQGSTE. The CDR3 in full is CASSEEGQGSTEAFF.

This clone came up many times. The sequence runs out 3 residues before the end of the CDR3; the remainder is reconstructed from the germline J gene. The genes are TRBV6-4 and TRBJ2-7, with 10 positions matching TRBD2. CDR1 and CDR2 (germline): MRHNA, SNTAGT. CDR3 length: 13 residues. The part of the CDR3 DNA that was read is TGTGTTTATAGCGGGAGGAATCGCCACGAG. It translates to CVYSGRNRHE. The full CDR3 sequence reads CVYSGRNRHEQYF.

This clone was counted many times. Read sequence stops 3 residues before the CDR3 end, and the germline J gene provides the missing end. The rearrangement uses TRBV7-6 and TRBJ2-2; 7 bases are a match to TRBD2. The CDR3 totals 17 residues. V gave up 3 bases and J gave up 0 bases; unmatched junction bases: 7. Germline CDR1 and CDR2: SGHVS and FNYEAQ. CDR3 amino acids: CASSFSLSGTNTGELFF. The covered CDR3 bases are TGTGCCAGCAGCTTTTCTCTAAGCGGGACGAACACCGGGGAG.

This clone was seen at least ten times. The CDR3 here is CSAYDTSLAKNIQYF. Partial CDR3 DNA: TGCAGTGCTTATGACACCTCCTTAGCCAAAAACATT. The gene calls are TRBV20-1 and TRBJ2-4; D remains ambiguous. From the germline J gene comes the end of the CDR3, since the read stops 3 residues before it. CDR3 length: 15 residues. CDR1 is DFQATT, CDR2 SNEGSKA, per germline (reference sequence). The V end was cut by 5 bases, the J end by 0 bases, with 14 bases between.

This clone was observed at least ten times. The CDR3 extends 3 residues past the end of the read, so its final part is completed from the germline J gene. The chain uses TRBV19 and TRBJ2-7; no firm D call. Germline CDR1 reads LNHDA; CDR2 reads SQIVND (reference sequence). The CDR3 contains 12 residues. The CDR3 DNA, read in part, is TGTGCAACTAAGGTTCGGAACGGCGAG. Protein sequence: CATKVRNGE. Given in full, the CDR3 is CATKVRNGEQYF.

Worth noting for this clone: This may be a read error, as it is one base from a much larger clone. The read ends 3 residues early relative to the CDR3; the germline J gene fills the gap. This chain uses TRBV7-9 with TRBJ1-2; D ambiguous. The CDR3 totals 13 residues. Germline V gene lookup returns CDR1 SEHNR and CDR2 FQNEAQ (reference sequence). Partial CDR3 DNA: TGTTCCAGCAGCTTAAGTCCCAGTTATGGC. This sequence encodes CSSSLSPSYG. The whole CDR3 region reads CSSSLSPSYGYTF.

This clone was found many times. The read terminates 3 residues before the CDR3 end, so the remaining end is supplied by the germline J gene. The rearrangement uses TRBV5-6 and TRBJ2-3; 7 bases are a match to TRBD2. The germline gives CDR1 SGHDT, CDR2 YYEEEE. The CDR3 consists of 14 residues. Unmatched junction bases numbered 3, after V lost 1 base and J lost 4 bases. This chain's CDR3 is CASSLKAGADTQYF. The CDR3 DNA, read in part, is TGTGCCAGCAGCTTGAAGGCGGGAGCAGATACG.

This clone occurred many times. The observed sequence ends 3 residues before the CDR3 terminus, with the missing tail filled in from the germline J gene. The rearrangement joins TRBV7-9 to TRBJ2-7, with 9 bases that match TRBD2. CDR3 length: 15 residues. The J segment lost 5 bases and the V segment lost 2 bases, leaving 7 bases of the junction unmatched. Germline V gene data show CDR1 as SEHNR and CDR2 as FQNEAQ (reference sequence). CDR3 bases read: TGTGCCAGCAGCTTACTTGGTCTAGCGGGGCACGAG. It yields the protein CASSLLGLAGHE. The whole CDR3 sequence reads CASSLLGLAGHEQYF.

This clone occurred many times. The read gets to within 3 residues of the CDR3 end, and the germline J gene fills in the rest. The chain recombines TRBV9 with TRBJ2-3; 8 bases are shared with TRBD1. The CDR3 loop spans 14 amino acids. V lost 4 bases and J lost 4; bases outside the gene matches: 5. Germline assignment: CDR1 SGDLS and CDR2 YYNGEE. The part of the CDR3 DNA that was read is TGTGCCAGCAGCCGACAGGGGATGGCAGATACG. It encodes CASSRQGMADT. The whole CDR3 sequence is CASSRQGMADTQYF.

This clone was seen ten or more times. The read stops 3 residues short of the end of the CDR3; the missing end is completed from the germline J gene. The gene calls are TRBV14 and TRBJ2-3; the match to TRBD2 covers 8 bases. V trimming: 4 bases; J trimming: 6 bases; junction bases outside the gene matches: 6. This CDR3 is 14 amino acids long. The germline V gene encodes CDR1 SGHDN and CDR2 FVKESK. The covered CDR3 bases are TGTGCCAGCAGCCCCCGCTGGACTAGCGATACG. Translation: CASSPRWTSDT. The CDR3 as a whole reads CASSPRWTSDTQYF.

This clone was picked up many times. The DNA ends 3 residues before the CDR3 does, and the rest of the CDR3 is filled in from the germline J gene. This chain uses TRBV5-1 with TRBJ2-3, with TRBD2 as a possible D gene (7 bases). CDR3 length: 14 amino acids. V gave up 3 bases and J gave up 5 bases, with 13 bases separating them. The germline V gene has CDR1 SGHRS and CDR2 YFSETQ. CDR3 in amino acids: CASSWEGEGDTQYF. CDR3 DNA, as far as it was read: TGCGCCAGCAGCTGGGAGGGGGAAGGAGATACG.

This clone was detected many times. The read comes to an end 3 residues before the CDR3 does, leaving the germline J gene to fill in the end. This rearrangement joins TRBV10-3 to TRBJ2-7; 10 bases are shared with TRBD2. This CDR3 has 16 amino acids. The trim removed 0 bases at V and 4 bases at J, leaving 6 bases unmatched. Looked up from germline, CDR1 is ENHRY and CDR2 is SYGVKD. CDR3 DNA (partial): TGTGCCATCAGTGAGTCGCGGCTAGCGGGAGCATACGAG. Translating it yields CAISESRLAGAYE. The whole CDR3 region reads CAISESRLAGAYEQYF.

This clone was seen repeatedly, ten times or more. The CDR3 end is not reached by the read, which stops 3 residues before it; the germline J gene fills it in. The chain employs TRBV30 and TRBJ1-1, with 7 bases matching TRBD1. V shed 3 bases, J shed 3 bases, and the junction held 4 bases outside the gene matches. Per germline, CDR1 GTSNPN and CDR2 SVGIG (reference sequence). This CDR3 has 13 residues. The covered CDR3 bases are TGTGCCTGGAGGAGGGGGCAGGACACTGAA. It is translated as CAWRRGQDTE. The full CDR3 is CAWRRGQDTEAFF. Variable domain in full (rest from reference TRBV30 and TRBJ1-1): SQTIHQWPATLVQPVGSPLSLECTVEGTSNPNLYWYRQAAGRGLQLLFYSVGIGQISSEVPQNLSASRPQDRQFILSSKKLLLSDSGFYLCAWRRGQDTEAFFGQGTRLTVV.

The sample holds many counts of this clone. The observed sequence ends 3 residues before the CDR3 terminus, with the missing tail filled in from the germline J gene. The rearrangement joins TRBV5-6 to TRBJ1-2; tentatively, D is TRBD1 (6 bases). The germline V gene has CDR1 SGHDT and CDR2 YYEEEE. The CDR3 extends over 13 amino acids. V was clipped by 5 bases and J by 4 bases, with 12 bases between them. The sequenced CDR3 bases are TGTGCCAGCAGGGAGGGGGGGCTCTATGGC. This translates into CASREGGLYG. The entire CDR3 protein reads CASREGGLYGYTF.

This clone came up many times. Here the CDR3 reads CASSLAQGSPYEQYF. The CDR3 DNA, read in part, is TGTGCCAGCAGCTTAGCACAGGGGAGCCCCTACGAG. The V and J genes are TRBV7-6 and TRBJ2-7, with 7 bases fitting TRBD1. Sequencing ends 3 residues short of the CDR3 end; the germline J gene provides the rest. CDR1 and CDR2 (germline): SGHVS, FNYEAQ. There are 15 residues in the CDR3. V dropped 0 bases and J dropped 2; count of bases not matched to a gene: 4.

This clone has at least ten counts. The read terminates 3 residues ahead of where the CDR3 ends, so the germline J gene completes it. This chain connects TRBV20-1 to TRBJ1-2; D might be TRBD1 (6 bases). Germline CDR1 reads DFQATT; CDR2 reads SNEGSKA (reference sequence). Deletions cut 0 bases from V and 1 base from J, with 12 bases between. The CDR3 covers 15 residues. CDR3 protein: CSAREKTGINYGYTF. The part of the CDR3 DNA that was read is TGCAGTGCTAGAGAAAAAACAGGGATTAACTATGGC.

This clone was counted many times. The read is 3 residues too short to cover the CDR3 end, so that end is filled in from the germline J gene. This chain uses TRBV30 with TRBJ2-1, with 12 bases aligning to TRBD2. The CDR3 loop spans 17 amino acids. Germline loops: CDR1 GTSNPN, CDR2 SVGIG (reference sequence). V lost 2 bases to trimming and J lost 7 bases; unmatched junction nucleotides: 12. The CDR3 sequence: CAWSTSGRSYRGNEQFF. The DNA read from the CDR3 is TGTGCCTGGAGTACTAGCGGGAGGTCCTATCGAGGGAATGAG.

At least ten counts were recorded for this clone. The read finishes 3 residues shy of the CDR3 end, and the germline J gene is used to complete it. The chain couples TRBV29-1 to TRBJ2-5; 8 nucleotides line up with TRBD1. J lost 5 bases, V lost 1 base, and 0 bases had no gene match. Germline V CDR1 and CDR2: SQVTM, ANQGSEA. The CDR3 length is 12 residues. CDR3 in amino acids: CSVEGQGETQYF. Partial CDR3 DNA: TGCAGCGTTGAAGGACAGGGGGAGACC.

Many counts were recorded for this clone. From the germline J gene comes the end of the CDR3, since the read stops 3 residues before it. The V call is TRBV5-1, the J call TRBJ2-7; 10 positions agree with TRBD2. The CDR3 is 13 residues long. Germline assignment: CDR1 SGHRS and CDR2 YFSETQ. The V and J ends lost 5 bases and 4 bases, in that order; junction bases with no gene match: 3. Here the CDR3 reads CASRTSGLYEQYF. The part of the CDR3 DNA that was read is TGCGCCAGCAGGACTAGCGGGTTATACGAG.